Shown below are 24 T cell receptor beta chains from a single sample sequenced in a study of T cell repertoires in cytomegalovirus infection. TCRdb processed the reads anew with MiXCR; each CDR3 protein has one entry. The sample gives hundreds of thousands of distinct CDR3 sequences, around 29% of which show up once; over 12% is in the top ten. The antigens for these receptors are not known. Here the sequenced sample was cultured CD8+ T cells from PBMCs, taken from culture after CMV antigen stimulation. The receptors were sampled from a human donor in good health (CMV status not recorded). Some clones in this sample may be carry-over from other donors' samples.

The rearrangement links TRBV9 to TRBJ2-1; D may be TRBD1 (5 bases). V lost 3 bases and J 0 bases, leaving 16 bases between the germline ends. From germline, CDR1 is SGDLS and CDR2 YYNGEE. This CDR3 comprises 17 residues. As DNA, the CDR3 is TGTGCCAGCAGCGCCGGGTTGCAGGGAAGCTCCTACAATGAGCAGTTCTTC. As protein: CASSAGLQGSSYNEQFF.

Concerning this clonotype itself: One end of the junction fails to match germline, which may point to a read error. The CDR3 region has the DNA TGTGCTAGCAGCTTAGGGTTCCAGGGCCACGAGCAGTACTTC. Translating it yields CASSLGFQGHEQYF. The V gene is TRBV7-7, the J gene TRBJ2-7; D perhaps matches TRBD1 (5 bases). This CDR3 is 14 amino acids long. Germline loops: CDR1 SSHAT, CDR2 FNYEAQ (reference sequence).

This sequence joins TRBV20-1 and TRBJ2-5; D is possibly TRBD1 (6 bases). The V end lost 3 bases, the J end lost 5 bases, and 10 bases lay between the germline ends. CDR3 size: 12 residues. The germline CDR1 and CDR2 sequences are DFQATT and SNEGSKA (reference sequence). The CDR3 sequence: CSASQGMETQYF. The CDR3 bases are TGCAGTGCTAGCCAGGGGATGGAGACCCAGTACTTC.

This clonotype appeared many times. V usage is TRBV7-8 and J usage is TRBJ2-1, with 16 bases matching TRBD2. The CDR3 is 17 residues long. Germline values: CDR1 SGHVS, CDR2 FQNEAQ. V lost 4 bases, J lost 6 bases, and 6 bases stayed unmatched. The CDR3 coding sequence is TGTGCCAGCAGCTCGGGGACTAGCGGGGGGGCCCTCAATGAGCAGTTCTTC. This translates into CASSSGTSGGALNEQFF.

This clonotype came up a few times. The chain is built from TRBV28 and TRBJ2-1; 8 bases are a match to TRBD1. V trimming: 5 bases; J trimming: 12 bases; junction bases outside the gene matches: 18. The germline gives CDR1 MDHEN, CDR2 SYDVKM. The CDR3 extends over 16 amino acids. DNA for the CDR3: TGTGCCAGCAGTGACTCCGGGACAGGCTTCACGACTGGGCAGTTCTTC. Translation: CASSDSGTGFTTGQFF.

This clonotype was picked up one time. The gene calls are TRBV6-2 or TRBV6-3 and TRBJ2-7, with 15 bases aligning to TRBD2. Germline CDR1 and CDR2: MNHEY and SVGEGT. CDR3 length equals 18 residues. J lost 0 bases, V lost 0 bases, and 3 bases had no gene match. CDR3 protein: CASSYSGTSGGSSYEQYV. The DNA of the CDR3 is TGTGCCAGCAGTTACTCCGGGACTAGCGGGGGGAGCTCCTACGAGCAGTACGTC.

This clonotype was found once. J is TRBJ1-4 and V is TRBV2; D is unclear. Germline values: CDR1 SNHLY, CDR2 FYNNEI. This CDR3 has 12 amino acids. The CDR3 nucleotides read TGTGCGGTGCAAGCAAGACGTGAAAAACTGTTTTTT. It encodes CAVQARREKLFF. Using reference TRBV2 and TRBJ1-4 for the parts outside the CDR3, the full variable domain is EPEVTQTPSHQVTQMGQEVILRCVPISNHLYFYWYRQILGQKVEFLVSFYNNEISEKSEIFDDQFSVERPDGSNFTLKIRSTKLEDSAMYFCAVQARREKLFFGSGTQLSVL.

This clonotype was seen a few times. This rearrangement joins TRBV20-1 to TRBJ2-7; 11 bases fit TRBD1. The germline gives CDR1 DFQATT, CDR2 SNEGSKA (reference sequence). Trimming at V came to 5 bases and at J to 4 bases, leaving 4 bases not matched to a gene. CDR3 length: 13 residues. The CDR3 protein is CSASGTGGYEQYV. The CDR3 DNA reads as TGCAGTGCTTCCGGGACAGGGGGGTACGAGCAGTACGTC.

This clonotype was detected only a few times. This rearrangement joins TRBV4-1 to TRBJ1-5; D is ambiguous. Looked up from germline, CDR1 is MGHRA and CDR2 is YSYEKL. The ends were cut back, 4 bases at V and 0 bases at J, with 10 bases in the middle. The CDR3 loop spans 15 amino acids. The CDR3 reads CASSPQVNSNQPQHF. The CDR3 nucleotides are TGCGCCAGCAGCCCGCAGGTTAATAGCAATCAGCCCCAGCATTTT.

The sample holds many counts of this clonotype. The chain couples TRBV7-6 to TRBJ2-1; D is possibly TRBD1 (5 bases). This CDR3 region has 17 residues. Trimming removed 0 bases from V and 0 bases from J, with 12 bases in between. The germline gives CDR1 SGHVS, CDR2 FNYEAQ. CDR3 sequence reads: CASSLAAGFNSYNEQFF. The CDR3 DNA sequence: TGTGCCAGCAGCTTAGCAGCAGGGTTTAACTCCTACAATGAGCAGTTCTTC.

This clonotype was seen a few times. This rearrangement joins TRBV5-5 to TRBJ1-1; D perhaps matches TRBD1 (5 bases). The CDR3 extends over 18 amino acids. From germline, CDR1 is SGHKS and CDR2 YYEKEE (reference sequence). V shed 1 base and J shed 4 bases, with 23 bases lying between them. CDR3 nucleotides: TGTGCCAGCAGCTTGAATGTCCGCGGGGTCTTAGGGGCCACTGAAGCTTTCTTT. Amino acids: CASSLNVRGVLGATEAFF.

V gene TRBV20-1 combines with J gene TRBJ2-1; 9 bases match TRBD2. The CDR3 sequence is 13 residues long. Germline CDR1 DFQATT, CDR2 SNEGSKA (reference sequence). V lost 3 bases and J lost 6; bases outside the gene matches: 3. The CDR3 sequence: CSARGGGANEQFF. The CDR3 nucleotides are TGCAGTGCTAGGGGCGGGGGGGCCAATGAGCAGTTCTTC.

The J gene is TRBJ2-3, the V gene TRBV6-1; D possibly uses TRBD1 or TRBD2 (5 bases each). This CDR3 has 14 amino acids. Germline-derived CDR1 and CDR2 are MNHNS and SASEGT. The germline V and J ends were trimmed by 7 bases and 9 bases, with 20 bases remaining between them. The CDR3 region is CASNEGSRVSTQYF. In DNA, the CDR3 is TGTGCCAGCAACGAGGGATCCAGGGTCTCAACGCAGTATTTT.

To note about this clonotype: A much larger clonotype is one base distant, so this may be a read error. In this CDR3 the conserved last residue, phenylalanine or tryptophan, is missing, so a read error is likely. The V and J genes are TRBV7-2 and TRBJ2-3, with 7 positions matching TRBD1. There are 15 residues in the CDR3. The ends lost 4 bases at V and 0 bases at J; junction bases unmatched: 4. Germline V CDR1 and CDR2: SGHTA, FQGNSA. Here the CDR3 reads CASSSRGLSTDTQYS. The CDR3 DNA follows: TGTGCCAGCAGCTCGAGGGGGCTTAGCACAGATACGCAGTATTCT.

This clonotype was recorded a few times. The chain combines TRBV14 with TRBJ2-1; D is unclear. V was clipped by 0 bases and J by 3 bases, with 12 bases between them. Germline assignment: CDR1 SGHDN and CDR2 FVKESK. The CDR3 runs 16 residues. In nucleotides, the CDR3 is TGTGCCAGCAGCCAAGATGGAGAGGTGTACTACAATGAGCAGTTCTTC. Its translation is CASSQDGEVYYNEQFF.

In this sample, this clonotype turned up a few times. The rearrangement uses TRBV11-2 and TRBJ2-3; TRBD2 matches 7 bases. V lost 7 bases to trimming and J lost 4 bases; unmatched junction nucleotides: 11. Germline CDR1 and CDR2: SGHAT and FQNNGV. The CDR3 consists of 15 residues. The CDR3, as DNA: TGTGCCAGCAATAGGGAGGGAGACGGCGCAGATACGCAGTATTTT. Amino acids: CASNREGDGADTQYF.

The CDR3 is CASSQVGVPNYNSPLHF. The CDR3 coding sequence is TGCGCCAGCAGCCAAGTTGGAGTCCCGAACTATAATTCACCCCTCCACTTT. V usage is TRBV4-3 and J usage is TRBJ1-6; D call uncertain. Germline V gene sequence: CDR1 LGHNA, CDR2 YSLEER. The CDR3 has 17 residues. The ends were cut back, 1 base at V and 3 bases at J, with 13 bases in the middle.

This clonotype was picked up a small number of times. The chain uses TRBV7-9 and TRBJ1-3; maybe TRBD1 (6 bases). Germline V lookup: CDR1 SEHNR, CDR2 FQNEAQ (reference sequence). The CDR3 consists of 16 residues. The V end lost 4 bases, the J end lost 4 bases, and 17 bases lay between the germline ends. The DNA of the CDR3 is TGTGCCAGCAGCTGGAACCGGGACATTCGAGGAAACACCATATATTTT. Amino acid sequence: CASSWNRDIRGNTIYF. Complete variable domain (other parts from reference TRBV7-9 and TRBJ1-3): DTGVSQNPRHKITKRGQNVTFRCDPISEHNRLYWYRQTLGQGPEFLTYFQNEAQLEKSRLLSDRFSAERPKGSFSTLEIQRTEQGDSAMYLCASSWNRDIRGNTIYFGEGSWLTVV.

This clonotype has at least ten counts. The rearrangement links TRBV7-6 to TRBJ1-1; 7 nucleotides match TRBD1. The CDR3 has 15 amino acids. V gave up 7 bases and J gave up 1 base; unmatched junction bases: 9. Germline values: CDR1 SGHVS, CDR2 FNYEAQ. CDR3 region: CASIRGGNPNTEAFF. In nucleotides, the CDR3 is TGTGCCAGCATACGAGGGGGCAATCCGAACACTGAAGCTTTCTTT.

This sequence joins TRBV7-6 and TRBJ1-2, with TRBD1 as a possible D gene (5 bases). This CDR3 has 14 residues. Between the trimmed V and J ends, which lost 5 bases and 1 base, there was a span of 11 bases. Per germline, CDR1 SGHVS and CDR2 FNYEAQ. CDR3 in DNA: TGTGCCAGCAGCGGGGGGGATCGTAACTATGGCTACACCTTC. It codes for CASSGGDRNYGYTF.

This clonotype was counted between two and nine times. The chain recombines TRBV10-3 with TRBJ2-1; 9 bases align to TRBD2. This CDR3 has 15 amino acids. With V trimmed by 0 bases and J by 9 bases, 6 bases remained unmatched. CDR1 is ENHRY and CDR2 is SYGVKD in the germline V gene. DNA of the CDR3: TGTGCCATCAGTGAGTCCAGCGGGGGGAAGTCTGAGCAGTTCTTC. Protein: CAISESSGGKSEQFF.

The chain joins TRBV18 to TRBJ1-5, with TRBD1 as a possible D gene (5 bases). The germline V and J ends were trimmed by 6 bases and 2 bases, with 14 bases remaining between them. Germline CDR1 is KGHSH and CDR2 is LQKENI. The CDR3 is 15 amino acids. The CDR3 loop reads CASSYDGGGNQPQHF. In nucleotides, the CDR3 is TGTGCCAGCTCCTACGACGGGGGTGGCAATCAGCCCCAGCATTTT.

The CDR3 protein is CASSNDMGYEQYV. CDR3 DNA: TGTGCCAGCAGCAATGACATGGGTTACGAGCAGTACGTC. The V call is TRBV6-1, the J call TRBJ2-7; no firm D call. This CDR3 has 13 amino acids. Trimming cost V 6 bases and J 4 bases, with 13 bases left between them. Per the germline V gene, CDR1 is MNHNS and CDR2 is SASEGT.

V and J are TRBV6-1 and TRBJ1-5; D is undetermined. The CDR3 is 15 residues long. V was cut by 2 bases and J by 0 bases, with 8 bases left in between. The germline V gene has CDR1 MNHNS and CDR2 SASEGT. This CDR3 reads CASSERRYSNQPQHF. DNA of the CDR3: TGTGCCAGCAGTGAAAGGCGATATAGCAATCAGCCCCAGCATTTT.